The 9 T cell receptor beta chains in this list originate from one sample, sequenced in a study of molecular identifiers for immune sequencing clone quantification. MiXCR, run by TCRdb on the PCR reads, gives a single entry per CDR3 protein. In the table there are about half a million distinct CDR3 sequences, about a fifth of which are singletons. Sequencing was done on a sample of naive CD8+ T cells from blood, with Jurkat cell RNA spiked in. Documented subset: FACS-sorted CD8+CD4-CCR7+CD45RA+ naive T cells. All receptors come from a human donor in good health. Some libraries in this study had Jurkat cell RNA spiked in.

This clonotype was counted ten times or more. The rearrangement uses TRBV5-5 and TRBJ2-7; D tentatively fits TRBD1 or TRBD2 (5 bases each). Germline CDR1 and CDR2: SGHKS and YYEKEE (reference sequence). Deletions cut 0 bases from V and 1 base from J, with 11 bases between. This CDR3 spans 15 amino acids. This CDR3 is CASSLGPGRSYEQYF. The CDR3 DNA reads as TGTGCCAGCAGCTTGGGGCCGGGACGATCCTACGAGCAGTACTTC.

This clonotype came up many times. The V gene is TRBV15, the J gene TRBJ2-7; a weak D match, TRBD1 (5 bases). Trimming shortened V by 3 bases and J by 2 bases, and 14 bases separated the two germline ends. Germline V gives CDR1 LNHNV, CDR2 YYDKDF (reference sequence). There are 15 residues in the CDR3. The DNA for the CDR3 is TGTGCCACCAGCAGTGATAGGCAGGGAACCTACGAGCAGTACTTC. Translated: CATSSDRQGTYEQYF.

This chain joins TRBV5-5 and TRBJ2-5; 7 bases map to TRBD2. The V gene's germline CDR1 is SGHKS and CDR2 YYEKEE (reference sequence). The J segment lost 0 bases and the V segment lost 3 bases, leaving 8 bases of the junction unmatched. CDR3 length equals 16 residues. CDR3 sequence reads: CASSSGGRRDQETQYF. CDR3 in DNA: TGTGCCAGCAGCTCCGGGGGGAGGAGGGACCAAGAGACCCAGTACTTC.

This clonotype was recorded at least ten times. The chain uses TRBV29-1 and TRBJ2-7; no reliable D call. CDR3 length equals 14 residues. The V and J ends lost 6 bases and 1 base respectively, with 16 bases between them. The germline gives CDR1 SQVTM, CDR2 ANQGSEA. DNA of the CDR3: TGCAGCGTCTATGAGCGTAGTCTTTCCTACGAGCAGTACTTC. Its protein product is CSVYERSLSYEQYF.

This clonotype was detected only a few times. The chain links TRBV18 to TRBJ2-7; perhaps TRBD1 as D (5 bases). Germline lookup yields CDR1 KGHSH and CDR2 LQKENI. The CDR3 consists of 15 residues. Trimming stripped 1 base from V and 2 bases from J, with 12 bases between. CDR3 in amino acids: CASSPLQGLAYEQYF. The DNA of the CDR3 is TGTGCCAGCTCACCACTTCAGGGATTGGCCTACGAGCAGTACTTC.

This clonotype has at least ten counts. CDR3 coding DNA: TGTGCCAGCAGCCAAGACGTGTTTCCTGCGGATACGCAGTATTTT. Translation gives CASSQDVFPADTQYF. The chain is built from TRBV14 and TRBJ2-3; D unresolved. Per germline, CDR1 SGHDN and CDR2 FVKESK. V was shortened by 0 bases and J by 6 bases, with 13 bases between the two germline ends. This CDR3 is 15 amino acids long.

This clonotype has a handful of counts. The chain employs TRBV4-3 and TRBJ2-7; possible D gene TRBD1, 5 bases. Germline V gives CDR1 LGHNA, CDR2 YSLEER. The V and J ends lost 0 bases and 1 base respectively, with 19 bases between them. CDR3 size: 18 residues. CDR3 loop: CASSQDRSLPGRSYEQYF. The DNA of the CDR3 is TGCGCCAGCAGCCAAGATAGATCCCTCCCAGGGCGTTCCTACGAGCAGTACTTC.

Comment on this clonotype: The junction departs from the called germline gene at one end, perhaps through a read error. The chain uses TRBV25-1 and TRBJ2-5; no clear D. The CDR3 is 13 residues long. In germline, CDR1 is MGHDK, CDR2 SYGVNS. The CDR3 DNA reads as TGTGCCGGCAGAAGTCGGTTTCAAGAGACCCAGTACTTC. This encodes CAGRSRFQETQYF.

This clonotype was counted ten times or more. The chain joins TRBV29-1 to TRBJ1-4; D perhaps matches TRBD1 (6 bases). The V end was cut by 7 bases, the J end by 3 bases, with 21 bases between. CDR3 length equals 16 residues. Germline CDR1 reads SQVTM; CDR2 reads ANQGSEA. CDR3 residues: CSDATLKQGANEKLFF. The CDR3 nucleotides are TGCAGCGATGCAACTCTAAAACAGGGAGCTAATGAAAAACTGTTTTTT.